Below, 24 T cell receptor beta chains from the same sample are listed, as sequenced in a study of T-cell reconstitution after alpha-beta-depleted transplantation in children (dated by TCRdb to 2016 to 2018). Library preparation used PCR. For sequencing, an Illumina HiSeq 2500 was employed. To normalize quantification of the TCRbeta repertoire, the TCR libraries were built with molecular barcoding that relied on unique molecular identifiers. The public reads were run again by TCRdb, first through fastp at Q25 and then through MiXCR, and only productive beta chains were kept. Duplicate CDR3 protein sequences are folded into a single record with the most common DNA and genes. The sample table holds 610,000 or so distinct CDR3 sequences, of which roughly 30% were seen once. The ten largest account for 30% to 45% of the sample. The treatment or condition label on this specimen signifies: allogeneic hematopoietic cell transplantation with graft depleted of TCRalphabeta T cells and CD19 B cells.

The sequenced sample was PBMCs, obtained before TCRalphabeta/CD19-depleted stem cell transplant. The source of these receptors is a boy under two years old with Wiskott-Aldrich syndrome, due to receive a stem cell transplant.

The CDR3 nucleotides read TGCGCCAGCAGCTTGGCTAGCGGGGTCCCGGAGCAGTTCTTC. This gives the protein CASSLASGVPEQFF. The genes are TRBV5-1 and TRBJ2-1, with 9 bases identical to TRBD2. The germline V gene encodes CDR1 SGHRS and CDR2 YFSETQ. This CDR3 is 14 amino acids long. Trimming removed 0 bases from V and 10 bases from J; junction bases left unmatched: 5.

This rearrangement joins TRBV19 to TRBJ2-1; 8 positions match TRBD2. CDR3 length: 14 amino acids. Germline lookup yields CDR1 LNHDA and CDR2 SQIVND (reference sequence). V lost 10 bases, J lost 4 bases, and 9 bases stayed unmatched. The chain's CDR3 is CATIRASGYNEQFF. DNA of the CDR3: TGTGCCACTATTCGGGCTAGCGGGTACAATGAGCAGTTCTTC.

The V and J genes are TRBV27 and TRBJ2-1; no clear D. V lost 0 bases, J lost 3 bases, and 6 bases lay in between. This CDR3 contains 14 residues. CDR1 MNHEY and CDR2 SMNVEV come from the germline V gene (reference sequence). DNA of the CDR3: TGTGCCAGCAGTTTATCGGGCTACTACAATGAGCAGTTCTTC. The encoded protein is CASSLSGYYNEQFF.

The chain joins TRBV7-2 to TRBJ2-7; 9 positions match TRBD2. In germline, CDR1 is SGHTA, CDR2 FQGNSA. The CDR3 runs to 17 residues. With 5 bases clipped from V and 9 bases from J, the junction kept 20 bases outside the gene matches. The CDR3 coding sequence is TGTGCCAGCAGCCCCCGCCCCGGACTAGCGAAAACTCTGGGGCAGTACTTC. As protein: CASSPRPGLAKTLGQYF.

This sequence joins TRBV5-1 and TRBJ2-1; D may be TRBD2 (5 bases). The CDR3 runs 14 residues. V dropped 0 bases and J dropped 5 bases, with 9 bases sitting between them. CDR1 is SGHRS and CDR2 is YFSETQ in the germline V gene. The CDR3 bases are TGCGCCAGCAGCTTGGTAGCGATTAACAATGAGCAGTTCTTC. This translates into CASSLVAINNEQFF.

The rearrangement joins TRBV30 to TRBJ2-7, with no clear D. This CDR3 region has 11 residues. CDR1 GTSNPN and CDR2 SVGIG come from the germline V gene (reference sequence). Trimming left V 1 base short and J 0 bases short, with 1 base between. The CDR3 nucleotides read TGTGCCTGGAGTGCCTCCTACGAGCAGTACTTC. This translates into CAWSASYEQYF.

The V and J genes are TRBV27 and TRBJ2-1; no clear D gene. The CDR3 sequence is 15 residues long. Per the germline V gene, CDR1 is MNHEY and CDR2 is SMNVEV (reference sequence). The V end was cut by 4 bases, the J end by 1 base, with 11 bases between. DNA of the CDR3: TGTGCCAGCAGTTCTGCATTACAATCCTACAATGAGCAGTTCTTC. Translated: CASSSALQSYNEQFF.

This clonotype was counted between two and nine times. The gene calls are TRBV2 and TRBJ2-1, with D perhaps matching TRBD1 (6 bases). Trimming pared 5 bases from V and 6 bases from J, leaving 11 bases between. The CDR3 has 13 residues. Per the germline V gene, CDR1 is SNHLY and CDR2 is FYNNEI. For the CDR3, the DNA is TGTGCCAGCAGTCCCGGACAGTCCAATGAGCAGTTCTTC. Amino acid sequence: CASSPGQSNEQFF.

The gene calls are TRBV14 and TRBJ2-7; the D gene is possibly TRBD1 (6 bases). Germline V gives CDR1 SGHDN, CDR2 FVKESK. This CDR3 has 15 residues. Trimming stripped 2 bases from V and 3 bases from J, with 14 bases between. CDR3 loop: CASSQMTGISYEQYF. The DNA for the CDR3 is TGTGCCAGCAGCCAAATGACAGGTATTAGCTACGAGCAGTACTTC. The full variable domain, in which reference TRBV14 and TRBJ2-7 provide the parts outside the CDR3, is EAGVTQFPSHSVIEKGQTVTLRCDPISGHDNLYWYRRVMGKEIKFLLHFVKESKQDESGMPNNRFLAERTGGTYSTLKVQPAELEDSGVYFCASSQMTGISYEQYFGPGTRLTVT.

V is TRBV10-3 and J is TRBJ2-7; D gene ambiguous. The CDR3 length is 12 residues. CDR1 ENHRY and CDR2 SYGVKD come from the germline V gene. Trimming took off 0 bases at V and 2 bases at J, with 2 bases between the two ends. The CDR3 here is CAISESAYEQYF. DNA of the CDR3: TGTGCCATCAGTGAGTCAGCCTACGAGCAGTACTTC.

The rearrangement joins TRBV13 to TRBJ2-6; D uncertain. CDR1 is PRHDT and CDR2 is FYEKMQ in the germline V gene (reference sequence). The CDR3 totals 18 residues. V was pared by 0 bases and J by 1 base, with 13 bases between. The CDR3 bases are TGTGCCAGCAGCTTAGGGGCCCCAGGCAGGTCTGGGGCCAACGTCCTGACTTTC. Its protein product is CASSLGAPGRSGANVLTF.

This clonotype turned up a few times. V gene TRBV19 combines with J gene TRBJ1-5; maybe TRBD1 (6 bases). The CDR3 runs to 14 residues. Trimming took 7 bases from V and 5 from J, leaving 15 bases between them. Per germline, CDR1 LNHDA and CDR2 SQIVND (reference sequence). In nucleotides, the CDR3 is TGTGCCAGTACCCACCGACAGGCCCATCAGCCCCAGCATTTT. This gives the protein CASTHRQAHQPQHF.

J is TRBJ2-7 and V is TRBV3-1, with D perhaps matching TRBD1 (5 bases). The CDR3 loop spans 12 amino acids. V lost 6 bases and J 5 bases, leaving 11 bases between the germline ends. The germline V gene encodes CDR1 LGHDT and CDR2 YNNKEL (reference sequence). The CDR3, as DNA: TGTGCCAGCAGTCACGCCAGGGACGAGCAGTACTTC. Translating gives CASSHARDEQYF.

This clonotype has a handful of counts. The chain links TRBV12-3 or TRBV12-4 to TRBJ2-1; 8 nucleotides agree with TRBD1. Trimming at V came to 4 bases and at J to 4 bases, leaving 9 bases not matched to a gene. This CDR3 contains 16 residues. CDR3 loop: CASSSRGQGGYNEQFF. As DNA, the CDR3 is TGTGCCAGCAGTTCCAGGGGGCAGGGTGGATACAATGAGCAGTTCTTC.

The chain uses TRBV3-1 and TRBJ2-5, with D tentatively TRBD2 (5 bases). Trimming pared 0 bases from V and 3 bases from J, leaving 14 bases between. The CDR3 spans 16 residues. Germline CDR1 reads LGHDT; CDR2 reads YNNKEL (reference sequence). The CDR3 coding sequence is TGTGCCAGCAGCCAAGAGTATCTGCGGGTAAAAGAGACCCAGTACTTC. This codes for CASSQEYLRVKETQYF.

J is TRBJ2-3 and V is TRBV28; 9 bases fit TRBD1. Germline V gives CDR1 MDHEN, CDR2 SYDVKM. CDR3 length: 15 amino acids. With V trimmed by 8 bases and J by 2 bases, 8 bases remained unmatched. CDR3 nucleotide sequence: TGTGCCAGCGATGGAGGGACAGGGCCCACAGATACGCAGTATTTT. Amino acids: CASDGGTGPTDTQYF.

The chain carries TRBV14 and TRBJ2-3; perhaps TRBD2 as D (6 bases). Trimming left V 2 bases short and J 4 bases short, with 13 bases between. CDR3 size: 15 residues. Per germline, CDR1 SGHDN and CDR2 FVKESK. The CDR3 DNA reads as TGTGCCAGCAGCCAAAGGACGGGAGTGGCAGATACGCAGTATTTT. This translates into CASSQRTGVADTQYF.

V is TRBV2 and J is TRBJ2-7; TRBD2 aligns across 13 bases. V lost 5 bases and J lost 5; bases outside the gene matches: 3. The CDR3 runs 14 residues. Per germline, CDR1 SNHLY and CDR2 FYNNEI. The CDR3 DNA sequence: TGTGCCAGCAGTACTAGCGGGAGGGTAAACGAGCAGTACTTC. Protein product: CASSTSGRVNEQYF.

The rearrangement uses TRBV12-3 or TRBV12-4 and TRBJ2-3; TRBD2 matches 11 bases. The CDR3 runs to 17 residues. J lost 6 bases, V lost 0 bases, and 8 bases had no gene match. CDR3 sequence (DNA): TGTGCCAGCAGTTTAGCGGCCTTAGCGGGAGGGCCCGATACGCAGTATTTT. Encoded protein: CASSLAALAGGPDTQYF.

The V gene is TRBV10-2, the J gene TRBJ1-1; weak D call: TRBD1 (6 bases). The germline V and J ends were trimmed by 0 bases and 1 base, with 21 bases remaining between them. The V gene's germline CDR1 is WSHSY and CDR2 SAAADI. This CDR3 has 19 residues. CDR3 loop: CASSESRPGAGRGNTEAFF. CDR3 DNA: TGCGCCAGCAGTGAGTCGAGGCCAGGGGCCGGCCGGGGGAACACTGAAGCTTTCTTT.

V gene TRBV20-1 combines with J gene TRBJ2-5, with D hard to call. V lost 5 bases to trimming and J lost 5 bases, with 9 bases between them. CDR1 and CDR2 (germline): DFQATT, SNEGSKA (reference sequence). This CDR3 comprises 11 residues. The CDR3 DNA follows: TGCAGTGCTGGGTTCATGGAGACCCAGTACTTC. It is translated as CSAGFMETQYF.

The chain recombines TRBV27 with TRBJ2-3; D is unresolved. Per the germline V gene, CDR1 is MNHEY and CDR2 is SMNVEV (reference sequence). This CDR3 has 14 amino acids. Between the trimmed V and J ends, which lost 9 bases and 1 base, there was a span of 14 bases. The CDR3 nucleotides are TGTGCCAGTTCTAAGGTTACCGGCACAGATACGCAGTATTTT. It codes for CASSKVTGTDTQYF.

CDR3 nucleotide sequence: TGCAGTGCGTTGAGACAAGAGACCCAGTACTTC. Encoded protein: CSALRQETQYF. The rearrangement links TRBV20-1 to TRBJ2-5; no definite D call. CDR3 length: 11 amino acids. V was shortened by 6 bases and J by 2 bases, with 7 bases between the two germline ends. Germline V lookup: CDR1 DFQATT, CDR2 SNEGSKA (reference sequence).

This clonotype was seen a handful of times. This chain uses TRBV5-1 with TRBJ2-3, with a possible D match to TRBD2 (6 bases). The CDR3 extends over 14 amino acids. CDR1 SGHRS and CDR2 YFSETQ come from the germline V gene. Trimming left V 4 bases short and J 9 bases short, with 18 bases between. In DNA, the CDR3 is TGCGCCAGCAGCGCGGACTCCCGTGGAGGGACGCAGTATTTT. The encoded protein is CASSADSRGGTQYF.